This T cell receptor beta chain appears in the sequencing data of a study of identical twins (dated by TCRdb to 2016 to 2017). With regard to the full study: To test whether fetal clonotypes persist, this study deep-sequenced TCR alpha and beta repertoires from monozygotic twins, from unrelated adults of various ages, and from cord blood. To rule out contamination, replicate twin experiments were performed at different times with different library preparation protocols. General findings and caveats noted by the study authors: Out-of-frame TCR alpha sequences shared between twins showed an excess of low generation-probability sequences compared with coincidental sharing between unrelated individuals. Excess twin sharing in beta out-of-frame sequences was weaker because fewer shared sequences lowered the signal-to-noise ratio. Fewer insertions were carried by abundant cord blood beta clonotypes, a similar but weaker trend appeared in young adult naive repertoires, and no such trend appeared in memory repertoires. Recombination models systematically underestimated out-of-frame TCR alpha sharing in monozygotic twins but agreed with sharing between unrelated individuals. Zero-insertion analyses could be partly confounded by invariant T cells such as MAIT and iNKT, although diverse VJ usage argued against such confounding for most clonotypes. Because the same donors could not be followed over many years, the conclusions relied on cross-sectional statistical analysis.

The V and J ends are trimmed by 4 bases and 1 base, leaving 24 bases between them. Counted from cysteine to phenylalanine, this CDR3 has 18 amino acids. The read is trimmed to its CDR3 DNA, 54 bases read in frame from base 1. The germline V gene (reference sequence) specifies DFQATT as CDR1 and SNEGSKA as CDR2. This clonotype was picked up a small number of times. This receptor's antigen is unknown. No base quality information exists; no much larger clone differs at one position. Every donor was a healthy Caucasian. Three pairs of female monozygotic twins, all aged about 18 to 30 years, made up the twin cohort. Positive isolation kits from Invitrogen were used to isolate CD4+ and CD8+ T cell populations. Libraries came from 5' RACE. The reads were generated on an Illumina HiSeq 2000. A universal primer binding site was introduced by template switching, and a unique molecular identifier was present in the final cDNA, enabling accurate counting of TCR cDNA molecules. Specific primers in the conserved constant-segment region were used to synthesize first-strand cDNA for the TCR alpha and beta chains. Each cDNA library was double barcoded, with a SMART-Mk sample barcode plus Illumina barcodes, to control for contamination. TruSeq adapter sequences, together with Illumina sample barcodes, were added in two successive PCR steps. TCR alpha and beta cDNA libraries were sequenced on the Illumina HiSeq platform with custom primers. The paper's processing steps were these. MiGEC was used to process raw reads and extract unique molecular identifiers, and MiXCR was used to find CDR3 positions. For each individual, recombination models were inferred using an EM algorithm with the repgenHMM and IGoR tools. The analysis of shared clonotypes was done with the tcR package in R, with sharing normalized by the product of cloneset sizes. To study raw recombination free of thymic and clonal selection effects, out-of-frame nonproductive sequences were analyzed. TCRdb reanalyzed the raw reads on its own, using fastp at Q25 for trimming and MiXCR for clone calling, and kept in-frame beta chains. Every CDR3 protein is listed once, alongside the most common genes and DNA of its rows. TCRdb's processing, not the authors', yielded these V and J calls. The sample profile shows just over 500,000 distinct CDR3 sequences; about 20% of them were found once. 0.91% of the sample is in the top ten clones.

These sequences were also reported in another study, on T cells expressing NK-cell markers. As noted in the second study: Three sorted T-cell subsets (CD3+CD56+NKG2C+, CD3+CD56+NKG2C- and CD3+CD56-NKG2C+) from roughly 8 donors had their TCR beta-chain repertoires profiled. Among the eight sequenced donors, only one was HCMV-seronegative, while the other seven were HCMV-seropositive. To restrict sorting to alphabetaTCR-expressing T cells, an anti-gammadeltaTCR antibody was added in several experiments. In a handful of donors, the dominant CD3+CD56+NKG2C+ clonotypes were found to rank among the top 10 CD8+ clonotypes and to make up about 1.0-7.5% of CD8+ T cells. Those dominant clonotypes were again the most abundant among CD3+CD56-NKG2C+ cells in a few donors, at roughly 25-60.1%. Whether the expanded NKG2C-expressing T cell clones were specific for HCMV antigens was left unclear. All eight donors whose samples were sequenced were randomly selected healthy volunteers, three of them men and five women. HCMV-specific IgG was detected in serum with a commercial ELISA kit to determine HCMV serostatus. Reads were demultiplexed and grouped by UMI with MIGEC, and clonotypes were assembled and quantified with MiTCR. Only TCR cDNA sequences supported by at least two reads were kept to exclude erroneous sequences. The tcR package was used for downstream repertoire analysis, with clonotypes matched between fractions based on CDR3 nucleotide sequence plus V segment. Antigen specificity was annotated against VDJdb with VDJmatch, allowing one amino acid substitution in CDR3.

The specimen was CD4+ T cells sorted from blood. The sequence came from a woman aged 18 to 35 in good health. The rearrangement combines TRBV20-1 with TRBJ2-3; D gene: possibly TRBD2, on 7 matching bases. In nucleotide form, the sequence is TGCAGTGCTACGTGGCTATGGGGGGGGGGCGCCGGCACAGATACGCAGTATTTT. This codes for CSATWLWGGGAGTDTQYF.